Shown below are 16 T cell receptor beta chains from a single sample sequenced in a study of CD8+ T cells in alopecia areata. Extracted RNA was reverse transcribed, and the resulting cDNA served as sequencing template. Assay: immunoSEQ multiplex PCR; the TCRdb copy retains only in-frame clones and omits some. This sample comprises 290,000 or so clones, none seen once only. After pooling, cutaneous lymph node cells were sorted with CD4, CD8alpha, NKG2D, NKG2ACE and other markers. The specimen sequenced was CD4+ T cells sorted from a lymph node. Source of these receptors: a C3H/HeJ mouse with alopecia areata. The mouse strain carries the MHC haplotype H2-k.

About this clone itself: Genes here carry mouse names. The read gets to within 4 residues of the CDR3 end, and the germline J gene fills in the rest. This sample also contains other DNA sequences that code for the same CDR3. V is TRBV14 and J is TRBJ2-2; 8 positions agree with TRBD2. This CDR3 region has 16 residues. The V gene's germline CDR1 is SGHDT and CDR2 FRDEAV. V trimming: 4 bases; J trimming: 0 bases; junction bases outside the gene matches: 5. CDR3 bases read: TGTGCCAGCAGTCTCGACTGGGGAGCAAACACCGGG. Amino acid sequence: CASSLDWGANTG. The entire CDR3 sequence reads CASSLDWGANTGQLYF. The full variable domain, rest sourced from reference TRBV14 and TRBJ2-2, is EAGVTQSPRYAVLQEGQAVSFWCDPISGHDTLYWYQQPRDQGPQLLVYFRDEAVIDNSQLPSDRFSAVRPKGTNSTLKIQSAKQGDTATYLCASSLDWGANTGQLYFGEGSKLTVL.

A few counts support this clone. The germline and genes are mouse ones. Read coverage stops 4 residues before the CDR3 terminus; the germline J gene supplies the remainder. This sample includes further DNA sequences coding for the same CDR3. This rearrangement joins TRBV31 to TRBJ2-1, with 10 bases that match TRBD1. Per germline, CDR1 GKSSPN and CDR2 SITVG. The CDR3 has 14 amino acids. After removal of 3 bases from V and 6 bases from J, the junction contained 5 bases not matched to a gene. The CDR3 bases that were read are TGTGCCTGGAGCCCCGGGACAGGGGTTGCT. Translation: CAWSPGTGVA. The entire CDR3 protein is CAWSPGTGVAEQFF. Full variable domain (missing parts from reference TRBV31 and TRBJ2-1): AQTIHQWPVAEIKAVGSPLSLGCTIKGKSSPNLYWYWQATGGTLQQLFYSITVGQVESVVQLNLSASRPKDDQFILSTEKLLLSHSGFYLCAWSPGTGVAEQFFGPGTRLTVL.

This clone occurred many times. The listed genes are named as in mouse. The read falls 4 residues short of the CDR3 end, and the missing part is taken from the germline J gene. The J gene is TRBJ1-1, the V gene TRBV17; a possible D gene is TRBD1 (6 bases). The germline V and J ends were trimmed by 3 bases and 0 bases, with 8 bases remaining between them. Germline V gene data show CDR1 as MNHDT and CDR2 as YYDKIL. The CDR3 spans 14 residues. Partial CDR3 DNA: TGTGCTAGCAGTAGCGGGACAACAAACACA. Translation gives CASSSGTTNT. The CDR3 in its entirety is CASSSGTTNTEVFF. The variable domain in full, with the rest retrieved from reference TRBV17 and TRBJ1-1, is DTTVKQNPRYKLARVGKPVNLICSQTMNHDTMYWYQKKPNQAPKLLLFYYDKILNREADTFEKFQSSRPNNSFCSLYIGSAGLEYSAMYLCASSSGTTNTEVFFGKGTRLTVV.

This clone was detected a few times. Gene labels here are mouse ones. Read coverage stops 4 residues before the CDR3 terminus; the germline J gene supplies the remainder. The rearrangement joins TRBV3 to TRBJ2-2; 13 nucleotides agree with TRBD2. Germline trimming cut 8 bases from V and 0 bases from J; bases unmatched to any gene: 3. Germline V gives CDR1 SNHLY, CDR2 FYNGKV (reference sequence). The CDR3 spans 16 residues. The covered CDR3 bases are TGTGCCAGCGGGGACTGGGGGGGAGCAAACACCGGG. Translating it yields CASGDWGGANTG. The whole CDR3 protein is CASGDWGGANTGQLYF.

This clone has a handful of counts. Mouse names are used for the genes. The CDR3 goes on 4 residues after the read ends, and that part is filled in from the germline J gene. The chain is built from TRBV13-1 and TRBJ2-1; 12 bases are shared with TRBD1. The CDR3 sequence is 18 residues long. V lost 0 bases to trimming and J lost 0 bases; unmatched junction nucleotides: 4. Germline V gene sequence: CDR1 NSHNY, CDR2 SYGAGN. The DNA read from the CDR3 is TGTGCCAGCAGTGATGCAGGGGACAGGGGGCTTAACTATGCT. Amino acid sequence: CASSDAGDRGLNYA. The whole CDR3 sequence is CASSDAGDRGLNYAEQFF.

This clone was picked up a small number of times. Genes here carry mouse names. The CDR3 is cut off 4 residues early in the read; its end comes from the germline J gene. This sequence joins TRBV1 and TRBJ2-5, with D maybe TRBD2 (7 bases). CDR1 NSQYPW and CDR2 LRSPGD come from the germline V gene (reference sequence). CDR3 length: 16 amino acids. The chain's CDR3 is CTCSADLRGAEDTQYF. Partial CDR3 DNA: TGCACCTGCAGTGCAGATCTGCGGGGGGCAGAAGAC.

Worth noting for this clone: Gene names are mouse gene names. The sample contains more than one DNA sequence encoding this CDR3. The CDR3 spells CASSRGQGAYEQYF. The covered CDR3 bases are TGTGCTAGCAGTAGAGGGCAGGGCGCCTAT. The V call is TRBV17, the J call TRBJ2-7, with D maybe TRBD1 (5 bases). The read falls 4 residues short of the CDR3 end, and the missing part is taken from the germline J gene. Trimming shortened V by 1 base and J by 2 bases, and 9 bases separated the two germline ends. The germline V gene encodes CDR1 MNHDT and CDR2 YYDKIL. CDR3 size: 14 residues. Supplemented by reference TRBV17 and TRBJ2-7, the full variable domain reads DTTVKQNPRYKLARVGKPVNLICSQTMNHDTMYWYQKKPNQAPKLLLFYYDKILNREADTFEKFQSSRPNNSFCSLYIGSAGLEYSAMYLCASSRGQGAYEQYFGPGTRLTVL.

This clone has only a few counts. Gene names refer to mouse genes. The read terminates 4 residues ahead of where the CDR3 ends, so the germline J gene completes it. This CDR3 is also generated by other DNA sequences in the sample. The V gene is TRBV13-1, the J gene TRBJ2-2; no definite D call. Germline values: CDR1 NSHNY, CDR2 SYGAGN. V was pared by 0 bases and J by 1 base, with 7 bases between. This CDR3 contains 15 residues. CDR3 loop: CASSDAPRNTGQLYF. CDR3 DNA (partial): TGTGCCAGCAGTGATGCCCCCAGAAACACCGGG.

As regards this clone: The gene names here belong to mouse. The read ends 4 residues before the CDR3 terminus; that terminus is restored from the germline J gene. Other nucleotide sequences from this sample produce the same CDR3. The chain has TRBV13-3 and TRBJ2-5, with 9 bases that match TRBD2. The V segment lost 2 bases and the J segment 3 bases; nucleotides outside the gene matches: 1. Germline V gene lookup returns CDR1 NNHDY and CDR2 SYVADS. This CDR3 has 14 amino acids. The DNA read from the CDR3 is TGTGCCAGCAGTGAGACTGGGGGTCAAGAC. Translation gives CASSETGGQD. The entire CDR3 is CASSETGGQDTQYF. The full variable domain, with the rest looked up from reference TRBV13-3 and TRBJ2-5, is EAAVTQSPRSKVAVTGGKVTLSCHQTNNHDYMYWYRQDTGHGLRLIHYSYVADSTEKGDIPDGYKASRPSQENFSLILELASLSQTAVYFCASSETGGQDTQYFGPGTRLLVL.

This clone was observed a handful of times. The gene names here belong to mouse. The read falls 4 residues short of the CDR3 end, and the missing part is taken from the germline J gene. The sample holds other DNA sequences that translate to the same CDR3. This chain uses TRBV19 with TRBJ1-1; 8 bases match TRBD1. CDR3 length: 14 residues. V was pared by 5 bases and J by 3 bases, with 6 bases of the junction left unmatched. Germline V gives CDR1 FNHDT, CDR2 SITEND (reference sequence). The CDR3 here is CASSRDRGDTEVFF. The sequenced part of the CDR3 DNA is TGTGCCAGCAGCCGCGACAGGGGTGACACA.

This clone was picked up a small number of times. The listed genes are named as in mouse. Sequencing ends 4 residues short of the CDR3 end; the germline J gene provides the rest. The sample contains more than one DNA sequence encoding this CDR3. The rearrangement uses TRBV19 and TRBJ2-5; possibly TRBD1 for D (5 bases). CDR3 length equals 14 residues. Germline assignment: CDR1 FNHDT and CDR2 SITEND (reference sequence). The CDR3 reads CASSIEGLEDTQYF. The covered CDR3 bases are TGTGCCAGCAGTATCGAGGGGTTGGAAGAC.

In its sample, this clone was seen a few times. Genes here carry mouse names. This CDR3 reads CASGGAENTLYF. The part of the CDR3 DNA that was read is TGTGCCAGCGGGGGGGCAGAAAAC. V gene TRBV19 combines with J gene TRBJ2-4; 8 nucleotides match TRBD2. The read finishes 4 residues shy of the CDR3 end, and the germline J gene is used to complete it. The germline CDR1 and CDR2 sequences are FNHDT and SITEND (reference sequence). The CDR3 is 12 residues long.

With respect to this clone: Any gene name here is a mouse gene name. The sequenced CDR3 bases are TGTGCCAGCAGCCCCTCGGGACAGGGGGCCTAT. Translation: CASSPSGQGAY. The complete CDR3 reads CASSPSGQGAYEQYF. V is TRBV5 and J is TRBJ2-7; the match to TRBD1 covers 11 bases. From the germline J gene comes the end of the CDR3, since the read stops 4 residues before it. The CDR3 is 15 amino acids. Germline V CDR1 and CDR2: LGHNA, YNLKQL (reference sequence). The junction had 4 bases not matched to a gene; V was cut back by 4 bases and J by 2 bases.

In this sample, this clone turned up a few times. The listed genes are named as in mouse. The CDR3 goes on 4 residues after the read ends, and that part is filled in from the germline J gene. This rearrangement joins TRBV14 to TRBJ2-2, with 11 bases that match TRBD1. This CDR3 spans 16 amino acids. CDR1 SGHDT and CDR2 FRDEAV come from the germline V gene. The V and J ends lost 5 bases and 4 bases, in that order; junction bases with no gene match: 7. The CDR3 DNA, read in part, is TGTGCCAGCAGCCAATCCGGGACAGGGGGCACCGGG. Translating gives CASSQSGTGGTG. The whole CDR3 protein reads CASSQSGTGGTGQLYF.

On this clone itself: Each gene name is a mouse one. The read comes to an end 4 residues before the CDR3 does, leaving the germline J gene to fill in the end. The identical CDR3 is also encoded by other nucleotide sequences in the sample. The genes are TRBV13-3 and TRBJ2-3, with 9 bases lining up with TRBD2. The germline V gene has CDR1 NNHDY and CDR2 SYVADS. Trimming at V came to 4 bases and at J to 0 bases, leaving 3 bases not matched to a gene. This CDR3 has 15 residues. CDR3 DNA, as far as it was read: TGTGCCAGCAGTAGGACTGGGGCTAGTGCAGAA. It specifies CASSRTGASAE. The whole CDR3 is CASSRTGASAETLYF.

This clone has more than one count but fewer than ten. Here the gene names and germline are mouse. The CDR3 extends 4 residues past the end of the read, so its final part is completed from the germline J gene. The chain recombines TRBV17 with TRBJ2-1, with TRBD1 identical over 10 bases. This CDR3 region has 14 residues. Germline V gene sequence: CDR1 MNHDT, CDR2 YYDKIL. V shed 7 bases and J 4 bases; nucleotides not matched to a gene: 4. The CDR3: CASNRDRGYAEQFF. The covered CDR3 bases are TGTGCTAGCAACCGGGACAGGGGTTATGCT.